Each of the 17 T cell receptor beta chains below was sequenced from the same sample in a study of blood T cell repertoires in COVID-19. Assay used: immunoSEQ multiplex PCR; TCRdb lists only in-frame clones, some missing. The repertoire holds 150,000 to 200,000 clones, with about 82% as singletons. Sequences were obtained from peripheral blood. The receptors originated from a woman in her 30s with acute or convalescent COVID-19.

The V call is TRBV19, the J call TRBJ1-1, with TRBD1 matching over 10 bases. The junction had 5 bases not matched to a gene; V was cut back by 6 bases and J by 4 bases. This CDR3 is 14 amino acids long. CDR1 LNHDA and CDR2 SQIVND come from the germline V gene (reference sequence). The DNA for the CDR3 is TGTGCCAGTAGCGCCGGGACAGGGGTCACTGAAGCTTTCTTT. Residues: CASSAGTGVTEAFF.

The V and J genes are TRBV4-2 and TRBJ2-5; the match to TRBD2 covers 9 bases. V was pared by 0 bases and J by 4 bases, with 12 bases of the junction left unmatched. CDR1 and CDR2 (germline): LGHNA, YNFKEQ. This CDR3 has 18 residues. CDR3 nucleotides: TGTGCCAGCAGCCAAGATAGCCTAGGCGGGGGGGCCTCAGAGACCCAGTACTTC. Translating gives CASSQDSLGGGASETQYF.

The genes are TRBV4-1 and TRBJ1-2, with D unresolved. With 3 bases removed from V and 7 bases from J, the gap between germline ends came to 12 bases. The germline V gene has CDR1 MGHRA and CDR2 YSYEKL. CDR3 length equals 13 residues. CDR3 DNA: TGCGCCAGCAGCCAGAGGAAGGAGGGTGGCTACACCTTC. Translated: CASSQRKEGGYTF.

This clone was recorded a few times. The V gene is TRBV28, the J gene TRBJ2-7; D is unresolved. V dropped 5 bases and J dropped 0 bases, with 26 bases sitting between them. CDR1 and CDR2 (germline): MDHEN, SYDVKM. This CDR3 has 19 amino acids. CDR3 residues: CASSLFARLTTVSSYEQYF. The CDR3 DNA reads TGTGCCAGCAGTCTCTTCGCGCGGTTGACGACGGTAAGCTCCTACGAGCAGTACTTC.

The rearrangement links TRBV12-5 to TRBJ1-2; 8 bases are shared with TRBD1. Trimming cost V 4 bases and J 4 bases; bases outside gene matches: 8. The CDR3 has 15 amino acids. The V gene's germline CDR1 is LGHNT and CDR2 FRNRAP. DNA of the CDR3: TGTGCTAGTGGTTATTTGGACAGGGCCCTCTATGGCTACACCTTC. Amino acid sequence: CASGYLDRALYGYTF.

The genes are TRBV30 and TRBJ1-2, with no clear D. Germline V gives CDR1 GTSNPN, CDR2 SVGIG (reference sequence). Deletions cut 0 bases from V and 2 bases from J, with 7 bases between. The CDR3 covers 13 residues. The CDR3 DNA reads TGTGCCTGGAGTGTAGCCCGGAACTATGGCTACACCTTC. This codes for CAWSVARNYGYTF.

The J gene is TRBJ2-6, the V gene TRBV7-9, with TRBD2 as a possible D gene (7 bases). CDR3 size: 18 residues. CDR1 is SEHNR and CDR2 is FQNEAQ in the germline V gene (reference sequence). Between the trimmed V and J ends, which lost 5 bases and 2 bases, there was a span of 19 bases. CDR3 DNA sequence: TGTGCCAGCAGCCCTGGCCGCGGGGGCCTGACTGGGGCCAACGTCCTGACTTTC. Residues: CASSPGRGGLTGANVLTF.

Comment on this clone: An end of the junction does not agree with germline; a read error may underlie this. The chain is built from TRBV23-1 and TRBJ1-6; no clear D. TRBV23-1 is an ORF, with its function uncertain. There are 10 residues in the CDR3. CDR3: CASTQKGGPF. The CDR3 bases are TGCGCCAGCACCCAGAAGGGAGGCCCGTTT.

This chain uses TRBV5-6 with TRBJ1-2; D perhaps matches TRBD1 (5 bases). The CDR3 runs to 14 residues. Germline assignment: CDR1 SGHDT and CDR2 YYEEEE. The V gene lost 4 bases and the J gene lost 5 bases, with 15 bases spanning the gap. Here the CDR3 DNA reads TGTGCCAGCAGCCCGGACACTCTAGGGTATGGCTACACCTTC. Protein product: CASSPDTLGYGYTF.

The chain couples TRBV6-2 or TRBV6-3 to TRBJ2-7; TRBD1 agrees at 9 bases. V was pared by 6 bases and J by 1 base, with 4 bases of the junction left unmatched. This CDR3 has 14 amino acids. Germline V gene lookup returns CDR1 MNHEY and CDR2 SVGEGT. This CDR3 is CASSPGTGSYEQYF. The CDR3, as DNA: TGTGCCAGCAGCCCCGGGACAGGGTCCTACGAGCAGTACTTC.

This chain joins TRBV7-9 and TRBJ1-5; no clear D. Germline V gene sequence: CDR1 SEHNR, CDR2 FQNEAQ (reference sequence). Deletions cut 5 bases from V and 3 bases from J, with 5 bases between. The CDR3 is 12 residues long. CDR3 protein: CASSPFNQPQHF. The CDR3 coding sequence is TGTGCCAGCAGCCCCTTCAATCAGCCCCAGCATTTT.

This chain connects TRBV6-2 or TRBV6-3 to TRBJ2-7; 7 bases agree with TRBD2. The CDR3 runs 14 residues. V lost 6 bases to trimming and J lost 7 bases; unmatched junction nucleotides: 12. Per the germline V gene, CDR1 is MNHEY and CDR2 is SVGEGT. CDR3 bases: TGTGCCAGCAGCCTCGAGACGGGGGGTGGAGAGCAGTACTTC. It translates to CASSLETGGGEQYF.

This clone appeared a single time. The chain recombines TRBV11-2 with TRBJ2-7; 7 nucleotides align to TRBD1. The CDR3 consists of 14 residues. CDR1 and CDR2 (germline): SGHAT, FQNNGV. V lost 4 bases to trimming and J lost 3 bases; unmatched junction nucleotides: 6. The CDR3 region is CASSSGQAFYEQYF. CDR3 coding DNA: TGTGCCAGCAGCTCTGGACAGGCTTTCTACGAGCAGTACTTC.

The chain is built from TRBV10-1 and TRBJ1-5; possible D gene TRBD1, 5 bases. The CDR3 contains 16 residues. With 7 bases removed from V and 6 bases from J, the gap between germline ends came to 22 bases. The germline gives CDR1 WNHNN, CDR2 SYGVQD (reference sequence). CDR3 nucleotides: TGCGCCAGCATTTTCGTCCGACGGGGGATAGGTCAGCCCCAGCATTTT. The encoded protein is CASIFVRRGIGQPQHF.

The chain has TRBV12-5 and TRBJ2-3; D may be TRBD2 (6 bases). This CDR3 is 14 amino acids long. Per the germline V gene, CDR1 is LGHNT and CDR2 is FRNRAP. Trimming cost V 5 bases and J 6 bases, with 15 bases left between them. The CDR3 DNA follows: TGTGCTAGTGGTCGAGGGGTCGCGGGGGATACGCAGTATTTT. Amino acid sequence: CASGRGVAGDTQYF.

J is TRBJ1-6 and V is TRBV6-5, with a tentative D call TRBD1 (6 bases). Germline V gene sequence: CDR1 MNHEY, CDR2 SVGAGI. V shed 6 bases and J shed 10 bases, with 13 bases lying between them. The CDR3 consists of 13 residues. The CDR3 bases are TGTGCCAGCAGGGACAGTCGAGGGTCACCCCTCCACTTT. Its protein is CASRDSRGSPLHF.

This clone appeared once. V is TRBV7-9 and J is TRBJ1-2; no firm D call. CDR3 size: 14 residues. Germline V gene data show CDR1 as SEHNR and CDR2 as FQNEAQ (reference sequence). The V gene lost 0 bases and the J gene lost 0 bases, with 5 bases spanning the gap. The CDR3 sequence is CASSLAAPNYGYTF. The CDR3 DNA sequence: TGTGCCAGCAGCTTAGCAGCACCTAACTATGGCTACACCTTC.